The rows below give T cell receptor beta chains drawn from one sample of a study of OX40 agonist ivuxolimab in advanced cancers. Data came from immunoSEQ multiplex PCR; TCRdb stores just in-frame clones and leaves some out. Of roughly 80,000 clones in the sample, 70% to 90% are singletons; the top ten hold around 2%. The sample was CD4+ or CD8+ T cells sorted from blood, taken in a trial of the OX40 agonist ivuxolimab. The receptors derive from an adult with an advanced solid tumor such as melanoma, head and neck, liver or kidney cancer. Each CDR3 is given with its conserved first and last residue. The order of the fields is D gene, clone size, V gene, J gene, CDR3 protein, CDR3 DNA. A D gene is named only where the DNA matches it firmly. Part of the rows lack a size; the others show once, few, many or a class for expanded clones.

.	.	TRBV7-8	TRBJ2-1	CASSFRNSYNEQFF	TGTGCCAGCAGCTTTAGAAACTCCTACAATGAGCAGTTCTTC
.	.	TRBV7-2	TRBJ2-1	CASSTYNEQFF	TGTGCCAGCAGCACCTACAATGAGCAGTTCTTC
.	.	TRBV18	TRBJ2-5	CASSPPAPKRETQYF	TGTGCCAGCTCACCCCCCGCGCCAAAAAGGGAGACCCAGTACTTC
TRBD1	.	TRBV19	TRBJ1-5	CASSTQGGQPQHF	TGTGCCAGTAGTACCCAGGGGGGTCAGCCCCAGCATTTT
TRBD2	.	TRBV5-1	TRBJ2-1	CASSLEGLAGHNEQFF	TGCGCCAGCAGCTTGGAGGGACTAGCGGGCCACAATGAGCAGTTCTTC
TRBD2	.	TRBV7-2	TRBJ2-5	CASSSLGGSGGLETQYF	TGTGCCAGCAGCTCCCTAGGCGGTAGCGGGGGATTAGAGACCCAGTACTTC
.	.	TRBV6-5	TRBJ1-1	CASRNPRGTEAFF	TGTGCCAGCAGAAACCCGCGGGGAACTGAAGCTTTCTTT
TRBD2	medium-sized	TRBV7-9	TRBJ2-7	CASSSGLAGGPKYGEQYF	TGTGCCAGCAGCTCCGGACTAGCGGGGGGGCCAAAGTATGGCGAGCAGTACTTC
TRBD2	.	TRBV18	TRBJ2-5	CASSPGLAGFGETQYF	TGTGCCAGCTCACCAGGACTAGCGGGATTCGGGGAGACCCAGTACTTC
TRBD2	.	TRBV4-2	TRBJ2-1	CASSHPAGTSGSLEKFF	TGTGCCAGCAGCCATCCCGCGGGGACTAGCGGATCCCTGGAGAAGTTCTTC
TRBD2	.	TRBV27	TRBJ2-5	CASSLNRGVQETQYF	TGTGCCAGCAGTTTAAACCGGGGGGTCCAAGAGACCCAGTACTTC
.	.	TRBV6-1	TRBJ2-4	CASSRSGYIQYF	TGTGCCAGCAGTAGATCAGGGTACATTCAGTACTTC